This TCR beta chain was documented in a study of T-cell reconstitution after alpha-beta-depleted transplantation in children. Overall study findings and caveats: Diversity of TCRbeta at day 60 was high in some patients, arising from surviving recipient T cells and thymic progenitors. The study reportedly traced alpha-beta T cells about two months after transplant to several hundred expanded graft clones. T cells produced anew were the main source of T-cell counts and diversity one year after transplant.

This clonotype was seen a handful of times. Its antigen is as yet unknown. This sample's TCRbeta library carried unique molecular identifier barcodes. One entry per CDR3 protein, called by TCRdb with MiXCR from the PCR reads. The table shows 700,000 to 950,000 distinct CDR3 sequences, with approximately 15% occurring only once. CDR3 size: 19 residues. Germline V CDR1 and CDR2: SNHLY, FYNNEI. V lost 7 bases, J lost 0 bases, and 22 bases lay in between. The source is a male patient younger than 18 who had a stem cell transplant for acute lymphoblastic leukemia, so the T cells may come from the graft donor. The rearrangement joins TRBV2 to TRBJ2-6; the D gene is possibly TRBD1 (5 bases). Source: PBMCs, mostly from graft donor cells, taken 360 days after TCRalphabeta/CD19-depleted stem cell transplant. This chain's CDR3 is CASNLPSAGLYSGANVLTF. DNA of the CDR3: TGTGCCAGCAATTTACCGAGCGCAGGGCTATACTCTGGGGCCAACGTCCTGACTTTC.